This T cell receptor beta chain came from a study of T cells in localized non-small cell lung cancer (TCRdb year 2020). For context, the study as a whole: T cell repertoires of 200 to 300 early-stage NSCLC patients were analyzed, with tumors being compared against uninvolved tumor-adjacent lungs. The cohort was made up of approximately 250 treatment-naive NSCLC patients whose localized lung tumors had been resected. A mean age of around 66 years was recorded for the NSCLC patients, of whom around 140 were male and 100 to 110 were female.

The paper's findings and limits, for the study overall: Longer overall survival was associated with higher T cell density in blood, whereas shorter survival was associated with higher clonality in adjacent lung. Because multi-region tumor sequencing was not performed, intratumor heterogeneity could not be ruled out. The highest T cell clonality was observed in uninvolved tumor-adjacent lung, where clonality exceeded that of tumor, suggesting that antigenic responses were more focused in uninvolved tumor-adjacent lung. A median of approximately 62 of the top 100 tumor clones turned up in the paired uninvolved adjacent lung, and 28 of those clones also ranked among the top 100 of that same adjacent lung. Because of the exploratory design, TCR variables were selected using unadjusted p-values without false-discovery rate correction.

CDR1 SGHDT and CDR2 YYEEEE are derived from the germline V gene. At the junction V is shortened by 2 bases and J by 3 bases, with 14 bases in between. The CDR3 contains 15 residues, cysteine and phenylalanine counted. The kept DNA is CDR3 alone, 45 bases in frame from the first base. At diagnosis, peripheral blood, uninvolved tumor-adjacent lung and tumor were collected and stored as a combination of fresh-frozen and FFPE material. For TCR repertoire profiling, blood samples were analyzed in the form of peripheral blood mononuclear cells. The immunoSEQ Assay was used to sequence TCR beta CDR3 regions from DNA. On the authors' methods: T cell density was computed as TCR beta template counts normalized to usable DNA estimated by amplifying housekeeping genes. Richness was estimated with the preseqR package, extrapolating to 400,000 templates for PBMC samples and 120,000 templates for tissue samples. Clonality was defined by subtracting Pielou's evenness from one. Tissue-enriched TCRs were identified through differential abundance testing performed on productive amino-acid clonotypes, with a minimum total count of 5 and an alpha of 0.1. The Jaccard Index and the Morisita Overlap Index were used to measure repertoire overlap between compartments. GLIPH clustered TCR beta CDR3s with public tetramer-defined viral CDR3s; viral motifs required at least three viral sequences plus V-gene enrichment. TCRdb stores this immuneACCESS table with in-frame sequences only. Part of the clones is absent; in the studies checked, under half of the shortfall reflects unresolved V genes, and no reason is known for the rest. V, J and clone size derive from that table, while D and trimming were established from the DNA sequence. A total of about 48,000 clones appear in this sample, 77% of them only once. The ten largest make up about 15% of the sample.

To note about this clone: Which antigen it targets is not known. It has no much larger one-base neighbor in the sample; base qualities were not kept.

Recombination connected TRBV5-6 to TRBJ2-5; TRBD1 is a possible D gene, resting on 5 matching bases. The TCR was taken from a man aged 40-75 years with stage I squamous cell lung carcinoma. The sample consisted of peripheral blood, taken before any cancer treatment. The CDR3 loop reads CASSFIPDREETQYF. The DNA sequence is TGTGCCAGCAGCTTTATACCCGACAGAGAAGAGACCCAGTACTTC.